This entry features one TCR beta chain sequence. Its antigen remains unidentified. The data were taken from a study of CD8 T cells in Susac syndrome. Study at large: Treatment at blood withdrawal was none, corticosteroids, or intravenous immunoglobulin alone in Susac syndrome patients. General observations from the study: The study acknowledged a relatively small number of individuals in its TCR sequencing and HLA analysis.

Sequencing of TCR beta covered CD8+ and CD4+ T cells obtained from blood. The RNA input was 0.5 to 1 ug, and it was reverse transcribed with random hexamers. An immunoSEQ multiplex PCR amplified TCR beta CDR3 over 54 Vbeta and 13 Jbeta. TCRdb reanalysed the immunoSEQ multiplex PCR reads using MiXCR and keeps one entry per CDR3 protein. The sample carries hundreds of thousands of distinct CDR3 sequences, approximately 94% recorded once. The CDR3 sequence is 16 residues long. Trimming took 3 bases from V and 0 from J; bases not matched to a gene: 8. Germline-derived CDR1 and CDR2 are DFQATT and SNEGSKA (reference sequence).

The source material was CD4+ T cells from PBMCs. The TCR comes from a human donor with Susac syndrome. The chain joins TRBV20-1 to TRBJ2-4; 7 bases agree with TRBD2. The DNA of the CDR3 is TGCAGTGCTAGGCCTTCTAGCGGCTTAGCCAAAAACATTCAGTACTTC. This codes for CSARPSSGLAKNIQYF.